This TCR beta chain was profiled in a study of STAT5B mutations in CD4+ large granular lymphocyte leukemia. Study-wide findings and caveats: CD4-sorted patient repertoires seemed more clonal than healthy CD4+ repertoires.

The CDR3 is 18 residues long. Germline V gives CDR1 SGHTA, CDR2 FQGNSA. V lost 0 bases and J lost 4; bases outside the gene matches: 6. TCRdb's table, derived via immunoSEQ multiplex PCR, lists solely in-frame clones and lacks some. The table lists about 1,400 clones, over 75% of them singletons. On this clone itself: Antigen: not known.

V is TRBV7-2 and J is TRBJ2-1; 13 positions agree with TRBD2. The sequence was obtained from a man between 65 and 85 years old with CD4+ T-cell large granular lymphocyte leukemia. Sequenced: PBMCs. The CDR3 region is CASSLARGTSGVYNEQFF. In DNA, the CDR3 is TGTGCCAGCAGCTTAGCTCGGGGGACTAGCGGGGTTTACAATGAGCAGTTCTTC.